Listed below are T cell receptor beta chains from one sample, sequenced in a study of metastatic and nonmetastatic thyroid tumors. Through MiXCR, TCRdb re-clonotyped the PCR reads. The sample yields 15,000 to 20,000 clones, 37% seen once. The sequenced sample consisted of tumor tissue. The receptors derive from a female donor with papillary thyroid cancer or a benign thyroid nodule (not recorded which). Some clones in this sample may be carry-over from other donors' samples. Both conserved end residues are part of each CDR3. D genes are given only for firm matches. Some rows mark clone size as missing; the rest say once, few, many or name a class of expanded clone.

V,size,J,D,CDR3,DNA
TRBV27,few,TRBJ2-1,TRBD2,CASKKSGTSPNEQFF,TGTGCCAGCAAAAAATCCGGGACTAGCCCCAATGAGCAGTTCTTC
TRBV13,few,TRBJ2-7,.,CASSSSRGYEQYF,TGTGCCAGCAGCTCCTCTCGGGGGTACGAGCAGTACTTC
TRBV6-1,.,TRBJ2-7,.,CASSDPAGAAYEQYF,TGTGCCAGCAGTGATCCGGCGGGGGCCGCCTACGAGCAGTACTTC
TRBV9,.,TRBJ2-3,.,CASKRGGSTDTQYF,TGTGCCAGCAAAAGGGGGGGTAGCACAGATACGCAGTATTTT
TRBV6-1,few,TRBJ1-6,.,CATGQGASSPLHF,TGTGCCACCGGGCAGGGAGCATCTTCACCCCTCCACTTT
TRBV6-1,few,TRBJ2-5,TRBD2,CASNLLAGGGETQYF,TGTGCCAGCAACCTACTAGCGGGAGGAGGTGAGACCCAGTACTTC
TRBV28,.,TRBJ2-1,.,CASKSDRDNSYNEQFF,TGTGCCAGCAAATCCGATCGGGACAACTCCTACAATGAGCAGTTCTTC
TRBV6-4,.,TRBJ2-2,TRBD2,CASSRLAGGNTGELFF,TGTGCCAGCAGTCGCCTAGCGGGAGGGAACACCGGGGAGCTGTTTTTT
TRBV2,few,TRBJ2-5,TRBD1,CASRAGTGGLETQYF,TGTGCCAGCCGGGCGGGGACAGGTGGTTTAGAGACCCAGTACTTC
TRBV5-1,.,TRBJ1-6,.,CASSLAPVGDSPLHF,TGCGCCAGCAGCTTGGCCCCGGTGGGGGATTCACCCCTCCACTTT
TRBV28,.,TRBJ2-2,TRBD1,CASRQTGGHGELFF,TGTGCCAGCAGGCAAACAGGGGGCCACGGGGAGCTGTTTTTT
TRBV10-3,.,TRBJ2-7,.,CAIGDQLYEQYF,TGTGCCATCGGGGACCAACTTTACGAGCAGTACTTC
TRBV24-1,few,TRBJ2-1,.,CATSGSDSPSREQFF,TGTGCCACCAGTGGTTCGGACAGCCCTAGTAGAGAGCAGTTCTTC
TRBV10-1,few,TRBJ2-1,TRBD2,CASSSGGHNEQFF,TGCGCCAGTTCTAGCGGGGGGCACAATGAGCAGTTCTTC
TRBV12-3/TRBV12-4,few,TRBJ2-7,.,CASSLIGGGEQYF,TGTGCCAGCAGTTTAATCGGAGGGGGCGAGCAGTACTTC
TRBV27,few,TRBJ2-5,TRBD1,CASSPDRGGLETQYF,TGTGCCAGCAGTCCAGACAGGGGAGGTTTAGAGACCCAGTACTTC
TRBV2,.,TRBJ1-1,.,CASRTDLNTEAFF,TGTGCCAGCAGGACGGATTTGAACACTGAAGCTTTCTTT
TRBV10-3,few,TRBJ2-5,.,CAISERDGRGETQYF,TGTGCCATCAGTGAAAGGGACGGCCGGGGAGAGACCCAGTACTTC
TRBV12-5,.,TRBJ2-7,TRBD1,CASGRTGAYEQYF,TGTGCTAGTGGAAGGACAGGAGCCTACGAGCAGTACTTC
TRBV19,few,TRBJ1-5,.,CASGSQHF,TGTGCCTCCGGTTCCCAGCATTTT
TRBV20-1,.,TRBJ2-7,.,CSARSLGRPNDYEQYF,TGCAGTGCTAGGAGTCTCGGACGCCCGAATGACTACGAGCAGTACTTC
TRBV3-1,.,TRBJ2-7,.,CASSQERRDEQYF,TGTGCCAGCAGCCAAGAAAGACGTGACGAGCAGTACTTC
TRBV6-4,.,TRBJ1-5,TRBD1,CASSYIRGRSNQPQHF,TGTGCCAGCAGTTACATCAGGGGGAGAAGCAATCAGCCCCAGCATTTT
TRBV7-2,.,TRBJ1-1,TRBD1,CASSLNRGNTEAFF,TGTGCCAGCAGCTTAAACAGGGGGAACACTGAAGCTTTCTTT